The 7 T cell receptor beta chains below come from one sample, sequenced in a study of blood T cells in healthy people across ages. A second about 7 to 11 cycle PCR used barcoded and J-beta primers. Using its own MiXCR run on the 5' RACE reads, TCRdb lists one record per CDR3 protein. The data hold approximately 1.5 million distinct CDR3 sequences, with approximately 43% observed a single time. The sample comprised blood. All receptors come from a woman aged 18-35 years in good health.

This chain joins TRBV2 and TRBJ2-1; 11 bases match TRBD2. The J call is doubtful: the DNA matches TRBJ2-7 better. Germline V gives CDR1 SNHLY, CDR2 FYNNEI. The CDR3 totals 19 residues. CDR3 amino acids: CASSAPPRGLAGLYNEQYF. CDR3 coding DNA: TGTGCCAGCAGTGCCCCCCCGCGTGGACTAGCGGGTTTGTACAATGAGCAGTACTTC.

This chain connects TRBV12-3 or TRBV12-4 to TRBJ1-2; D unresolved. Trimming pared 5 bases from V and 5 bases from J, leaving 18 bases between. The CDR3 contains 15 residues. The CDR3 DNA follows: TGTGCCAGCAGTACCGGGCCGATTAACTCATATGGCTACACCTTC. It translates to CASSTGPINSYGYTF.

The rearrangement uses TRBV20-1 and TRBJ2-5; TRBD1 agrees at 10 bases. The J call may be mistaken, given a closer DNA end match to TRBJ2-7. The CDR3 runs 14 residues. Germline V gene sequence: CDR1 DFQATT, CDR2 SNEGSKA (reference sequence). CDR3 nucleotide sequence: TGCAGTGCTAGAACCGGGACAGGGGACCACGAGCAGTACTTC. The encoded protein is CSARTGTGDHEQYF.

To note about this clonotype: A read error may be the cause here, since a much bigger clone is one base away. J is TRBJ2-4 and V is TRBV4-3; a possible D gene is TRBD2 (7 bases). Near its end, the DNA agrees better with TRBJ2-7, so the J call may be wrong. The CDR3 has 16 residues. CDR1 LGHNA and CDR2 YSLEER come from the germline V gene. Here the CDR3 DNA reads TGCGCCAGCAGCCAAGACGAAGGGGGGGGTCCCTACGAGCAGTACTTC. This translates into CASSQDEGGGPYEQYF.

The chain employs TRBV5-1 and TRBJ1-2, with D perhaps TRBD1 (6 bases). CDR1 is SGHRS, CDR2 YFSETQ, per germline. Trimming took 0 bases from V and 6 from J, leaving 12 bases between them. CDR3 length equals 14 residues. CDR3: CASSLDRDFNGYTF. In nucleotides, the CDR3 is TGCGCCAGCAGCTTGGACAGGGACTTCAATGGCTACACCTTC.

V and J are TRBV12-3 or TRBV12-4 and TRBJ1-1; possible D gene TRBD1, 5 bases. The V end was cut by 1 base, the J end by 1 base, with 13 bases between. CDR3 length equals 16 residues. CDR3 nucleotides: TGTGCCAGCAGTTTAGTTACTCTGGGGGGGAACACTGAAGCTTTCTTT. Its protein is CASSLVTLGGNTEAFF.

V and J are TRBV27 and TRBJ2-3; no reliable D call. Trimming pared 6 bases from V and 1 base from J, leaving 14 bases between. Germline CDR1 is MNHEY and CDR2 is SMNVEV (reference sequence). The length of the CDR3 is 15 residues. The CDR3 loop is CASSTSWGGTDTQYF. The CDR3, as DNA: TGTGCCAGCAGCACCAGTTGGGGTGGCACAGATACGCAGTATTTT.